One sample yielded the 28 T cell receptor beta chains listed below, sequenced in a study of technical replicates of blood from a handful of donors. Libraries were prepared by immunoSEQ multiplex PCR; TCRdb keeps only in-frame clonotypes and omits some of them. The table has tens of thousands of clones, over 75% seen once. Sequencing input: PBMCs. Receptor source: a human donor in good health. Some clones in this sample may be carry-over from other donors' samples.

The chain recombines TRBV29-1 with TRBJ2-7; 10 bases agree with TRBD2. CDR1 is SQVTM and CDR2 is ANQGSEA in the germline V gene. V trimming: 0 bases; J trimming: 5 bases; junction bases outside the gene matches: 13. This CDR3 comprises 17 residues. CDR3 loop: CSVEEPFGAGGPDEQYF. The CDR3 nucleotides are TGCAGCGTTGAAGAGCCGTTCGGAGCGGGAGGGCCGGACGAGCAGTACTTC.

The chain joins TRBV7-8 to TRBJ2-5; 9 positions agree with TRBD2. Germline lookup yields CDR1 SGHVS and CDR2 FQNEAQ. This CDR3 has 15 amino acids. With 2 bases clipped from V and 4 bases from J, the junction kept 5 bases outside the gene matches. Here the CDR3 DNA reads TGTGCCAGCAGCTTACCACAGCGGGAGGTAGAGACCCAGTACTTC. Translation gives CASSLPQREVETQYF. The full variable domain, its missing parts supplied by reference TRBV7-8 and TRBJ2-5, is GAGVSQSPRYKVAKRGQDVALRCDPISGHVSLFWYQQALGQGPEFLTYFQNEAQLDKSGLPSDRFFAERPEGSVSTLKIQRTQQEDSAVYLCASSLPQREVETQYFGPGTRLLVL.

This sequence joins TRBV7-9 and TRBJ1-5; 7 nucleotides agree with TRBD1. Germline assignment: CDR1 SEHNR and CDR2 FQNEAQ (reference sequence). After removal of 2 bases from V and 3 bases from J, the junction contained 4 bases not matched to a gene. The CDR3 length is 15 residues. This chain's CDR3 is CASSLFTGDNQPQHF. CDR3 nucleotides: TGTGCCAGCAGCTTATTTACAGGGGACAATCAGCCCCAGCATTTT.

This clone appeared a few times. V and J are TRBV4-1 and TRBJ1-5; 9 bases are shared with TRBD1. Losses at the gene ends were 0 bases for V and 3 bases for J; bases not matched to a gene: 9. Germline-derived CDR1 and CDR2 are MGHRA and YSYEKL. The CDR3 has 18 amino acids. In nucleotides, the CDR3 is TGCGCCAGCAGCCAAGATGGCATTAGGACAGGGGTCAATCAGCCCCAGCATTTT. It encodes CASSQDGIRTGVNQPQHF.

CDR3 coding DNA: TGTGCCAGCAGCTCGGGGGGAGATGGAAATGAGCAGTTCTTC. As protein: CASSSGGDGNEQFF. This sequence joins TRBV11-3 and TRBJ2-1, with 7 bases matching TRBD2. Unmatched junction bases numbered 7, after V lost 4 bases and J lost 7 bases. Germline V gives CDR1 SGHNT, CDR2 YENEEA. This CDR3 spans 14 amino acids.

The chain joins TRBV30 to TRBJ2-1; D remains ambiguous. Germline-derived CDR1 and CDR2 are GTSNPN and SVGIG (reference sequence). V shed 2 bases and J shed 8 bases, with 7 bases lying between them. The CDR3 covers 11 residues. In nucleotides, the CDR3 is TGTGCCTGGAGTCTAATCTATGAGCAGTTCTTC. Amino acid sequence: CAWSLIYEQFF.

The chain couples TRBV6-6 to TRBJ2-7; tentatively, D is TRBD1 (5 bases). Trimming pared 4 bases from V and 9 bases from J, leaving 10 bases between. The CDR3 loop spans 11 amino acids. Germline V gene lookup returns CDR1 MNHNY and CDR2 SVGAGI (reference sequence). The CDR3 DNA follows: TGTGCCAGCAGTTTAGGACAAGGGCAGTACTTC. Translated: CASSLGQGQYF.

The CDR3 DNA reads TGCGCCAGCAGCCAAGAATGGGGGGTTGGCAATCAGCCCCAGCATTTT. It translates to CASSQEWGVGNQPQHF. This sequence joins TRBV4-3 and TRBJ1-5, with D maybe TRBD1 (5 bases). The CDR3 covers 16 residues. With 0 bases removed from V and 2 bases from J, the gap between germline ends came to 11 bases. Per the germline V gene, CDR1 is LGHNA and CDR2 is YSLEER.

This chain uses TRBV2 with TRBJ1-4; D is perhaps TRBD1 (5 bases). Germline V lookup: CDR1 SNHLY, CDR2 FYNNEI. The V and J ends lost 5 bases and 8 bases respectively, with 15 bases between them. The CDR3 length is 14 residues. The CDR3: CASSSSRGREKLFF. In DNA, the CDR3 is TGTGCCAGCAGTTCATCAAGGGGTCGCGAAAAACTGTTTTTT.

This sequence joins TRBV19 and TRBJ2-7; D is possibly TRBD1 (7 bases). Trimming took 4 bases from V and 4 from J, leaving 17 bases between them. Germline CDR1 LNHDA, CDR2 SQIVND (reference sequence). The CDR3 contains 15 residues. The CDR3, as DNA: TGTGCCAGTAGTACTCGCCCAGGGGGGATGTACGAGCAGTACTTC. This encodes CASSTRPGGMYEQYF.

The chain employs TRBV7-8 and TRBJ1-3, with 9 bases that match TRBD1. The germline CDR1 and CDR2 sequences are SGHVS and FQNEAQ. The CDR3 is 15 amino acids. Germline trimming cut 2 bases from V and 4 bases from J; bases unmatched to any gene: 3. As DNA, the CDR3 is TGTGCCAGCAGCTTAACTGGGACAGGGGGAAACACCATATATTTT. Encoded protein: CASSLTGTGGNTIYF.

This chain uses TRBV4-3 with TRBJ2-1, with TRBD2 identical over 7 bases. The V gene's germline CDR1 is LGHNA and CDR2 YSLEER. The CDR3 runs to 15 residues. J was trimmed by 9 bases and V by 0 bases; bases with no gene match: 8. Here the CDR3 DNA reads TGCGCCAGCAGCCAAGAGGCTAGCGGCGGCTTTGAGCAGTTCTTC. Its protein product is CASSQEASGGFEQFF.

CDR3 sequence (DNA): TGTGCCAGCAGCCCTCGGACTAGCGGGGGGACTAGCACAGATACGCAGTATTTT. Encoded protein: CASSPRTSGGTSTDTQYF. V is TRBV7-9 and J is TRBJ2-3; 14 bases match TRBD2. The ends lost 5 bases at V and 0 bases at J; junction bases unmatched: 7. The germline gives CDR1 SEHNR, CDR2 FQNEAQ (reference sequence). CDR3 length: 18 residues.

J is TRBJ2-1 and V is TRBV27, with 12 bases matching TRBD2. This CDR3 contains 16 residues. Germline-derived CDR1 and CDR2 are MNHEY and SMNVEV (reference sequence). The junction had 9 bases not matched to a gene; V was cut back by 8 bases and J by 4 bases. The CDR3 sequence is CASVTSGGPSYNEQFF. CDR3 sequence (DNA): TGTGCCAGCGTTACTAGCGGGGGGCCTTCGTACAATGAGCAGTTCTTC.

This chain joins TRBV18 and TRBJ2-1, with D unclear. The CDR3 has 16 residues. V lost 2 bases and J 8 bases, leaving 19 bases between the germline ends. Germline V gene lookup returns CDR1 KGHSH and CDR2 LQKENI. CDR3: CASSPLARSSTDEQFF. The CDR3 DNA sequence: TGTGCCAGCTCACCATTGGCTAGATCGTCGACCGATGAGCAGTTCTTC.

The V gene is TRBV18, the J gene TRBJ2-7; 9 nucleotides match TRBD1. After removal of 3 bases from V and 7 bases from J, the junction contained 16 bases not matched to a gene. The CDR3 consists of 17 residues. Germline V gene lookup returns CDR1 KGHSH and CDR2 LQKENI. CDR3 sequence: CASSPRSSGQGLREQYF. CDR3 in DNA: TGTGCCAGCTCACCGAGGAGTTCCGGACAGGGGCTGAGGGAGCAGTACTTC.

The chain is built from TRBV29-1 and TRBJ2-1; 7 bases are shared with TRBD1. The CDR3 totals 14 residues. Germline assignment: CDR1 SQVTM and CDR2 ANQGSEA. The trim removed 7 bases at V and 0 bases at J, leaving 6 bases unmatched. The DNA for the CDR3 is TGCAGCGAAAACAGGGGTTCCTCCTACAATGAGCAGTTCTTC. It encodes CSENRGSSYNEQFF.

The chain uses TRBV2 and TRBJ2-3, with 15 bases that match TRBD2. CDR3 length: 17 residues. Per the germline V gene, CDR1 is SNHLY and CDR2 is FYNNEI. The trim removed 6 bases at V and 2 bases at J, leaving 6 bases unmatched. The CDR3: CASSRTSGRAFTDTQYF. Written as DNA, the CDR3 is TGTGCCAGCAGCAGGACTAGCGGGAGGGCTTTCACAGATACGCAGTATTTT. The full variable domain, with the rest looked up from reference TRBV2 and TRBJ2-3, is EPEVTQTPSHQVTQMGQEVILRCVPISNHLYFYWYRQILGQKVEFLVSFYNNEISEKSEIFDDQFSVERPDGSNFTLKIRSTKLEDSAMYFCASSRTSGRAFTDTQYFGPGTRLTVL.

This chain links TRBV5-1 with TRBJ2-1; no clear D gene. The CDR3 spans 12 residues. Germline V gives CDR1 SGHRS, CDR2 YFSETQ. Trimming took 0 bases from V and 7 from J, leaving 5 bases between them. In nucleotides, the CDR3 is TGCGCCAGCAGCTTGGCCTTTAATGAGCAGTTCTTC. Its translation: CASSLAFNEQFF.

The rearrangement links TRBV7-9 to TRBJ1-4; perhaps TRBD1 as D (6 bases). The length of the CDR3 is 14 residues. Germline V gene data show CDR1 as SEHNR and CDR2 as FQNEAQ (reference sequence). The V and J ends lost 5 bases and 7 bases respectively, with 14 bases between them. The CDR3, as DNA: TGTGCCAGCAGCCAGGGTTGGGGGCCTGAAAAACTGTTTTTT. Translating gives CASSQGWGPEKLFF.

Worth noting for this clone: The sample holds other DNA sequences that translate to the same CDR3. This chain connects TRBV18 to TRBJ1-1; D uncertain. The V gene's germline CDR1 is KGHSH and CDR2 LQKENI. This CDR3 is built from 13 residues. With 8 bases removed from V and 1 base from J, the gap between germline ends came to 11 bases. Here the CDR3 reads CASSPGENTEAFF. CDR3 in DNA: TGTGCCAGCAGTCCCGGGGAGAACACTGAAGCTTTCTTT.

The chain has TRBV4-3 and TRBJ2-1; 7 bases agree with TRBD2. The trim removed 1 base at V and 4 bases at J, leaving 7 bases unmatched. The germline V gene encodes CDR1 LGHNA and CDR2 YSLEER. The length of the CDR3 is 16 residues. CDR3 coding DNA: TGCGCCAGCAGCCAAGCCGGGACTACTTATTACAATGAGCAGTTCTTC. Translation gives CASSQAGTTYYNEQFF.

Written as DNA, the CDR3 is TGTGCCAGCAGCTATGCTAGCGGGACTTCAATCACCGGGGAGCTGTTTTTT. This sequence encodes CASSYASGTSITGELFF. The V and J genes are TRBV7-9 and TRBJ2-2; 9 nucleotides line up with TRBD2. Germline V CDR1 and CDR2: SEHNR, FQNEAQ (reference sequence). The CDR3 runs to 17 residues. The V segment lost 4 bases and the J segment 4 bases; nucleotides outside the gene matches: 10.

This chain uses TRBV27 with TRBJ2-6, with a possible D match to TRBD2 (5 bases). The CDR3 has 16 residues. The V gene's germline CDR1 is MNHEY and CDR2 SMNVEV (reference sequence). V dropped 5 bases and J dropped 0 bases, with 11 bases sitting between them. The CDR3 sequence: CASSPEDYSGANVLTF. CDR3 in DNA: TGTGCCAGCAGTCCAGAAGACTACTCTGGGGCCAACGTCCTGACTTTC.

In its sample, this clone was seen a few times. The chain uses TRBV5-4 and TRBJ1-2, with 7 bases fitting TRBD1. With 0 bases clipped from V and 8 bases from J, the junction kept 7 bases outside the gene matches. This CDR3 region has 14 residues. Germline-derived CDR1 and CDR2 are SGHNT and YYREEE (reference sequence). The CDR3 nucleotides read TGTGCCAGCAGCTTGGGGACAGGATCTTGGGGCTACACCTTC. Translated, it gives CASSLGTGSWGYTF.

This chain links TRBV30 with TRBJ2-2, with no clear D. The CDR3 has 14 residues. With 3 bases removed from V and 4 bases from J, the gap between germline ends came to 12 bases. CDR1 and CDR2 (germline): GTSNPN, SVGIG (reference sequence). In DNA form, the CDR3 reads TGTGCCTGGAGAGGTAGCACCTTCACCGGGGAGCTGTTTTTT. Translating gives CAWRGSTFTGELFF.

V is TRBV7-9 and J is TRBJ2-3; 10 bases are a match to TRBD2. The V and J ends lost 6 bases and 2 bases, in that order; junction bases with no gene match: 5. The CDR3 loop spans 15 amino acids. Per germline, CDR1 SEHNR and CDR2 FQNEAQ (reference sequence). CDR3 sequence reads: CASSRLAGYTDTQYF. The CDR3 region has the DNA TGTGCCAGCAGTCGACTAGCGGGTTACACAGATACGCAGTATTTT. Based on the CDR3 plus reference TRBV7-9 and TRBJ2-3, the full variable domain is DTGVSQNPRHKITKRGQNVTFRCDPISEHNRLYWYRQTLGQGPEFLTYFQNEAQLEKSRLLSDRFSAERPKGSFSTLEIQRTEQGDSAMYLCASSRLAGYTDTQYFGPGTRLTVL.

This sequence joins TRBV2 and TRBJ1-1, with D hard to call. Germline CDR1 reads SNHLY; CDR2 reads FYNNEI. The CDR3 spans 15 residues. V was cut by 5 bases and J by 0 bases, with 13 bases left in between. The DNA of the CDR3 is TGTGCCAGCAGTATACGGACTGCGATGAACACTGAAGCTTTCTTT. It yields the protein CASSIRTAMNTEAFF.